The present T cell receptor (beta chain) was sequenced within a study of OX40 agonist ivuxolimab in advanced cancers. This CDR3 region has 14 residues. CDR1 is MDHEN, CDR2 SYDVKM, per germline. V was cut by 7 bases and J by 4 bases, with 11 bases left in between. The assay was immunoSEQ multiplex PCR, and TCRdb's table has in-frame clones only and misses some. The table shows some 140,000 clones, with around 93% occurring only once. The rearrangement uses TRBV28 and TRBJ2-6; D possibly uses TRBD1 or TRBD2 (5 bases each). Sequencing used CD4+ or CD8+ T cells sorted from blood, obtained in a trial of the OX40 agonist ivuxolimab. The receptor was derived from an adult with an advanced solid tumor such as melanoma, head and neck, liver or kidney cancer. CDR3: CASIGGPGANVLTF. As DNA, the CDR3 is TGTGCCAGCATTGGGGGACCCGGGGCCAACGTCCTGACTTTC.